The next 18 T cell receptor beta chains were all read from a single sample in a study of shared T cell receptors in the human thymus. The data were produced by immunoSEQ multiplex PCR, yet TCRdb's version contains in-frame clones alone and is incomplete. The sample carries roughly 550,000 clones, 78% recorded once. These same data were also listed under a study on human thymus T cells.

Input material: thymocytes. All receptors derive from a boy in the first two years of life with a congenital heart defect.

The chain links TRBV6-6 to TRBJ1-5; D uncertain. CDR3 size: 16 residues. Trimming stripped 4 bases from V and 2 bases from J, with 15 bases between. Germline CDR1 is MNHNY and CDR2 is SVGAGI (reference sequence). CDR3 coding DNA: TGTGCCAGCAGTTCCCCTAGCTGGGCGGGCAATCAGCCCCAGCATTTT. Protein product: CASSSPSWAGNQPQHF.

The chain couples TRBV19 to TRBJ2-7; 7 bases line up with TRBD1. Germline V gene sequence: CDR1 LNHDA, CDR2 SQIVND (reference sequence). Trimming cost V 0 bases and J 2 bases; bases outside gene matches: 4. The CDR3 runs 15 residues. In DNA, the CDR3 is TGTGCCAGTAGTATAGATTCCAGGGGGACCTACGAGCAGTACTTC. Amino acids: CASSIDSRGTYEQYF.

V and J are TRBV10-2 and TRBJ2-7, with 7 bases matching TRBD2. Germline trimming cut 1 base from V and 1 base from J; bases unmatched to any gene: 4. The CDR3 has 15 amino acids. CDR1 WSHSY and CDR2 SAAADI come from the germline V gene. CDR3 coding DNA: TGCGCCAGCAGTGAGTTCCCTAGCGGTTCCTACGAGCAGTACTTC. Amino acids: CASSEFPSGSYEQYF.

DNA for the CDR3: TGTGCCAGCAGTACCCGGACAGAGATGAACACTGAAGCTTTCTTT. It translates to CASSTRTEMNTEAFF. The chain recombines TRBV27 with TRBJ1-1; tentatively, D is TRBD1 (6 bases). The CDR3 consists of 15 residues. With 5 bases removed from V and 0 bases from J, the gap between germline ends came to 13 bases. CDR1 is MNHEY and CDR2 is SMNVEV in the germline V gene (reference sequence).

A few counts support this clone. The V gene is TRBV15, the J gene TRBJ2-7, with 7 nucleotides matching TRBD1. In germline, CDR1 is LNHNV, CDR2 YYDKDF (reference sequence). V lost 8 bases and J lost 1; bases outside the gene matches: 11. This CDR3 comprises 15 residues. Here the CDR3 reads CATGERDSQSYEQYF. CDR3 bases: TGTGCCACCGGGGAACGGGACAGCCAGTCCTACGAGCAGTACTTC.

This chain connects TRBV7-6 to TRBJ2-3, with TRBD2 as a possible D gene (6 bases). There are 17 residues in the CDR3. The V gene's germline CDR1 is SGHVS and CDR2 FNYEAQ. Deletions cut 2 bases from V and 0 bases from J, with 15 bases between. CDR3 sequence: CASSLRVGGASTDTQYF. The CDR3 DNA is TGTGCCAGCAGCTTACGGGTAGGCGGGGCAAGCACAGATACGCAGTATTTT.

In DNA form, the CDR3 reads TGTGCCAGCAGCTTAGCCCCCGAAGGAGGGGGCAATAGCACAGATACGCAGTATTTT. It specifies CASSLAPEGGGNSTDTQYF. This chain uses TRBV11-2 with TRBJ2-3, with D possibly being TRBD1 (7 bases). Germline CDR1 and CDR2: SGHAT and FQNNGV. The CDR3 has 19 residues. V was trimmed by 1 base and J by 0 bases, leaving 20 bases between them.

CDR3 region: CASSPWTSGSYEQYF. The CDR3 DNA is TGTGCCAGTAGTCCGTGGACTAGCGGGAGCTACGAGCAGTACTTC. V gene TRBV19 combines with J gene TRBJ2-7; 13 positions match TRBD2. Germline V lookup: CDR1 LNHDA, CDR2 SQIVND (reference sequence). V gave up 5 bases and J gave up 3 bases; unmatched junction bases: 4. This CDR3 contains 15 residues.

This clone has a handful of counts. V gene TRBV18 combines with J gene TRBJ1-3; a weak D match, TRBD1 (6 bases). CDR1 and CDR2 (germline): KGHSH, LQKENI. The CDR3 runs 18 residues. With 3 bases removed from V and 3 bases from J, the gap between germline ends came to 21 bases. CDR3 DNA: TGTGCCAGCTCACCGAACCCACAGGGCCGGATCGTTGGAAACACCATATATTTT. Amino acid sequence: CASSPNPQGRIVGNTIYF.

V gene TRBV5-1 combines with J gene TRBJ2-1; D is perhaps TRBD1 (5 bases). Germline CDR1 and CDR2: SGHRS and YFSETQ. The CDR3 totals 15 residues. V shed 1 base and J shed 9 bases, with 17 bases lying between them. The CDR3 protein is CASSLRQPFYGEQFF. In nucleotides, the CDR3 is TGCGCCAGCAGCTTGCGACAGCCCTTCTACGGTGAGCAGTTCTTC.

V usage is TRBV7-9 and J usage is TRBJ2-3; D perhaps matches TRBD1 (5 bases). The CDR3 extends over 13 amino acids. Trimming stripped 11 bases from V and 5 bases from J, with 17 bases between. The germline V gene has CDR1 SEHNR and CDR2 FQNEAQ (reference sequence). CDR3 DNA sequence: TGTGCCTTCCCAACAGGAGCAGGAGATACGCAGTATTTT. Its translation is CAFPTGAGDTQYF.

The CDR3 spells CASSPKDWVNQPQHF. The CDR3 nucleotides are TGTGCCAGCAGTCCCAAGGACTGGGTCAATCAGCCCCAGCATTTT. The chain is built from TRBV27 and TRBJ1-5, with D unresolved. CDR3 length equals 15 residues. Germline values: CDR1 MNHEY, CDR2 SMNVEV (reference sequence). The germline V and J ends were trimmed by 5 bases and 3 bases, with 14 bases remaining between them.

The gene calls are TRBV7-9 and TRBJ1-2; D possibly corresponds to TRBD1 (5 bases). The germline CDR1 and CDR2 sequences are SEHNR and FQNEAQ (reference sequence). V was clipped by 1 base and J by 7 bases, with 13 bases between them. This CDR3 has 14 residues. CDR3 bases: TGTGCCAGCAGCTTAGAAGGTTGCAGGGTTGGCTACACCTTC. Translating gives CASSLEGCRVGYTF.

The CDR3 bases are TGCGCCAGCAGCCGCTCGCTCGACACTTTCTCCTACGAGCAGTACTTC. This gives the protein CASSRSLDTFSYEQYF. The gene calls are TRBV4-3 and TRBJ2-7, with D unresolved. Germline V gene data show CDR1 as LGHNA and CDR2 as YSLEER. With 4 bases removed from V and 0 bases from J, the gap between germline ends came to 16 bases. CDR3 size: 16 residues.

Of note for this clone: Different DNA sequences within this sample yield the same CDR3. The genes are TRBV27 and TRBJ1-2; TRBD1 agrees at 8 bases. The trim removed 4 bases at V and 5 bases at J, leaving 6 bases unmatched. Germline CDR1 and CDR2: MNHEY and SMNVEV (reference sequence). This CDR3 spans 14 amino acids. The CDR3 coding sequence is TGTGCCAGCAGTTCCGGACAGGGAGGTTATGGCTACACCTTC. Translation: CASSSGQGGYGYTF.

The V gene is TRBV6-4, the J gene TRBJ1-1, with 7 bases that match TRBD1. J lost 1 base, V lost 6 bases, and 5 bases had no gene match. From germline, CDR1 is MRHNA and CDR2 SNTAGT. This CDR3 comprises 14 residues. The CDR3 loop is CASRGRGTNTEAFF. DNA for the CDR3: TGTGCCAGCAGGGGCAGGGGGACGAACACTGAAGCTTTCTTT.

The rearrangement links TRBV9 to TRBJ2-3, with TRBD2 identical over 11 bases. This CDR3 is 16 amino acids long. Germline V gives CDR1 SGDLS, CDR2 YYNGEE. The V and J ends lost 2 bases and 5 bases, in that order; junction bases with no gene match: 7. CDR3 region: CASSVSGRAQGDTQYF. CDR3 DNA: TGTGCCAGCAGCGTTAGCGGGAGGGCGCAGGGAGATACGCAGTATTTT.

The rearrangement uses TRBV2 and TRBJ2-7; 11 bases are a match to TRBD2. The V segment lost 6 bases and the J segment 4 bases; nucleotides outside the gene matches: 14. Germline CDR1 is SNHLY and CDR2 is FYNNEI. The CDR3 covers 17 residues. For the CDR3, the DNA is TGTGCCAGCAGGATCGGGTGGCTAGCGGGGGGCGGGTACGAGCAGTACTTC. It translates to CASRIGWLAGGGYEQYF.